Following are 7 T cell receptor beta chains from one sample sequenced in a study of blood T cell repertoires in COVID-19. Here immunoSEQ multiplex PCR was the method, and the copy in TCRdb shows in-frame clones only, minus some. This sample carries about 160,000 clones, 70% to 90% of them seen once, and the ten largest clones take roughly 7.7%. Sequencing was done on a sample of peripheral blood. The receptors stem from a man in his forties who had recovered from COVID-19.

This clone was recorded only once. The genes are TRBV5-4 and TRBJ2-7, with 7 bases fitting TRBD2. The germline V gene encodes CDR1 SGHNT and CDR2 YYREEE (reference sequence). The CDR3 sequence is 14 residues long. V shed 4 bases, J shed 7 bases, and the junction held 11 bases outside the gene matches. This CDR3 is CASSRSAGAIEQYF. CDR3 DNA sequence: TGTGCCAGCAGCCGTTCTGCGGGAGCTATTGAGCAGTACTTC.

This rearrangement joins TRBV5-6 to TRBJ2-7, with D perhaps matching TRBD1 (6 bases). V dropped 3 bases and J dropped 4 bases, with 14 bases sitting between them. There are 14 residues in the CDR3. Germline V CDR1 and CDR2: SGHDT, YYEEEE. The CDR3 DNA reads as TGTGCCAGCAGCTATGGGGGACACTGGTACGAGCAGTACTTC. Translating it yields CASSYGGHWYEQYF.

The chain employs TRBV6-6 and TRBJ1-5; 7 bases match TRBD1. This CDR3 contains 16 residues. Trimming took 2 bases from V and 0 from J; bases not matched to a gene: 4. CDR1 is MNHNY and CDR2 is SVGAGI in the germline V gene (reference sequence). The CDR3: CASSYRGQDSNQPQHF. CDR3 in DNA: TGTGCCAGCAGTTACCGCGGACAGGATAGCAATCAGCCCCAGCATTTT.

The rearrangement links TRBV5-4 to TRBJ2-7; 8 bases are shared with TRBD1. The germline V gene encodes CDR1 SGHNT and CDR2 YYREEE (reference sequence). Trimming removed 4 bases from V and 4 bases from J; junction bases left unmatched: 7. The CDR3 is made up of 14 amino acids. The DNA for the CDR3 is TGTGCCAGCAGCCTCCTCGGACAGGGTTACGAGCAGTACTTC. Translation: CASSLLGQGYEQYF.

The rearrangement uses TRBV4-1 and TRBJ2-5; D perhaps matches TRBD2 (5 bases). The germline CDR1 and CDR2 sequences are MGHRA and YSYEKL. This CDR3 spans 14 amino acids. The ends were cut back, 0 bases at V and 2 bases at J, with 7 bases in the middle. CDR3 nucleotide sequence: TGCGCCAGCAGCCAAGATACTAGTCAAGAGACCCAGTACTTC. It encodes CASSQDTSQETQYF.

The rearrangement joins TRBV21-1 to TRBJ1-6; TRBD1 was called by the table and not checked on the DNA. TRBV21-1 is marked as a pseudogene. CDR3 length equals 13 residues. CDR3 loop: CASSKGQGSPLHF. The CDR3 coding sequence is TGTGCCAGCAGCAAGGGGCAGGGGTCACCCCTCCACTTT.

V gene TRBV24-1 combines with J gene TRBJ2-7; possible D gene TRBD2, 7 bases. The germline CDR1 and CDR2 sequences are KGHDR and SFDVKD. CDR3 length: 15 residues. V dropped 5 bases and J dropped 5 bases, with 18 bases sitting between them. CDR3 region: CATSANKGGWNEQYF. The CDR3 nucleotides are TGTGCCACCAGTGCCAATAAGGGGGGGTGGAACGAGCAGTACTTC.